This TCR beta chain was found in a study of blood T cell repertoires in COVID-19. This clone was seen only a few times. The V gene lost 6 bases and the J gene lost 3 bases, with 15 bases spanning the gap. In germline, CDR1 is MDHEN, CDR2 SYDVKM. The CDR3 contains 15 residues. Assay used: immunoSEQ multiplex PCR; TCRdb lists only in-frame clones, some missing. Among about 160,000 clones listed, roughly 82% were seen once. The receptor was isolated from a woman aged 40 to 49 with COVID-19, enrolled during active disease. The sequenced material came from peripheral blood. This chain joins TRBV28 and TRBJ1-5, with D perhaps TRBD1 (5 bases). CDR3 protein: CASRNFGGDNQPQHF. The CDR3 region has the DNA TGTGCCAGCAGGAACTTCGGGGGAGACAATCAGCCCCAGCATTTT.